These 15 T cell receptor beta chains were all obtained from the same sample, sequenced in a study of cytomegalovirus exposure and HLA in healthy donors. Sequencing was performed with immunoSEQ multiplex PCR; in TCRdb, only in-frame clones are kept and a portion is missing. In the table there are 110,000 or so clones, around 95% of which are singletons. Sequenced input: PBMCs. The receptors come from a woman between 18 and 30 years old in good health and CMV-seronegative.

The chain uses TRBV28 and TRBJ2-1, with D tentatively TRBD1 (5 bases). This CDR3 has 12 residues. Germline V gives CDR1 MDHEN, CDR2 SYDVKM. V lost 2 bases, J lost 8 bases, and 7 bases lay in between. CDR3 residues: CASSLLRDEQFF. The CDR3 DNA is TGTGCCAGCAGTTTACTCAGGGATGAGCAGTTCTTC.

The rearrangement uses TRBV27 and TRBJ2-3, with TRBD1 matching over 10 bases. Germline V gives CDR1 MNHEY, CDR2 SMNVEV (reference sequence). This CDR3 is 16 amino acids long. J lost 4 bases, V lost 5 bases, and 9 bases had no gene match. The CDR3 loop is CASSPLGQGEADTQYF. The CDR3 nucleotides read TGTGCCAGCAGTCCCCTCGGACAGGGGGAGGCAGATACGCAGTATTTT.

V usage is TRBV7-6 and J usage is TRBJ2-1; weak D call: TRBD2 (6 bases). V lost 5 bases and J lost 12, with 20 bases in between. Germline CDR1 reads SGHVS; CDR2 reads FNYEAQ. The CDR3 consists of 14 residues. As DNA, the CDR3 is TGTGCCAGCAGCCCGATAGGCGTCCGGGGAGGGCAGTTCTTC. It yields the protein CASSPIGVRGGQFF.

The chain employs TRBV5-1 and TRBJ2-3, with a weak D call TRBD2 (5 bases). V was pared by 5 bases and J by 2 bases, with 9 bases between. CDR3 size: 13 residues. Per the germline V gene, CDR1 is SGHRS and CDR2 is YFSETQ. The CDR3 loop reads CASRGRNTDTQYF. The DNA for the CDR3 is TGCGCCAGCAGGGGGAGAAACACAGATACGCAGTATTTT.

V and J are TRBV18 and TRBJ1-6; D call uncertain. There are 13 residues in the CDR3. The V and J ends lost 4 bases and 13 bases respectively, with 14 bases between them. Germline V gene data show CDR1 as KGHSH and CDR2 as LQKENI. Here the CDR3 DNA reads TGTGCCAGCTCACGTTTTTTTCAGGATCCCCTCCACTTT. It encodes CASSRFFQDPLHF.

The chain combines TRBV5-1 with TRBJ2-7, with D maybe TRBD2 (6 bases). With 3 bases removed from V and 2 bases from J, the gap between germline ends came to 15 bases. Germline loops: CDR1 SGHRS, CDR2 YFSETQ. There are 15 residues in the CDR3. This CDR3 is CASSSLGGDPYEQYF. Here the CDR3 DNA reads TGCGCCAGCAGCTCTTTGGGCGGGGACCCCTACGAGCAGTACTTC.

CDR3 coding DNA: TGTGCCAGCAGCGGCCGACAGGAAGGTTCACCCCTCCACTTT. Its protein is CASSGRQEGSPLHF. The J gene is TRBJ1-6, the V gene TRBV9; D might be TRBD1 (6 bases). V lost 3 bases, J lost 9 bases, and 13 bases lay in between. The CDR3 is 14 residues long. Germline-derived CDR1 and CDR2 are SGDLS and YYNGEE. The complete variable domain, with remaining parts taken from reference TRBV9 and TRBJ1-6, reads DSGVTQTPKHLITATGQRVTLRCSPRSGDLSVYWYQQSLDQGLQFLIQYYNGEERAKGNILERFSAQQFPDLHSELNLSSLELGDSALYFCASSGRQEGSPLHFGNGTRLTVT.

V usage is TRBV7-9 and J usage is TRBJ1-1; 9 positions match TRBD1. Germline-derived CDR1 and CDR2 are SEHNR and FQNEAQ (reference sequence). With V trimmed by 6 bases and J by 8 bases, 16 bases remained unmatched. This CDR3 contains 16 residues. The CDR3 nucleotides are TGTGCCAGCAGTAACACCGGGACAGGGAGCCTTTGGGAAGCTTTCTTT. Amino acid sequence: CASSNTGTGSLWEAFF.

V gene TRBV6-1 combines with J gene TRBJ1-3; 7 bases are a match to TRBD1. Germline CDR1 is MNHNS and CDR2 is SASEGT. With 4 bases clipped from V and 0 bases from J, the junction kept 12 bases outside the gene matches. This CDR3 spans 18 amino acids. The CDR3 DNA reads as TGTGCCAGCAGTGGAACTCCGGGACAGAAGAGCTCTGGAAACACCATATATTTT. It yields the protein CASSGTPGQKSSGNTIYF.

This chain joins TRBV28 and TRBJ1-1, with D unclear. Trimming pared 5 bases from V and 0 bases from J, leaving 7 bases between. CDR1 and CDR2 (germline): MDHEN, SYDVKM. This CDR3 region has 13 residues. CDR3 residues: CASSTELNTEAFF. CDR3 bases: TGTGCCAGCAGTACTGAGCTGAACACTGAAGCTTTCTTT.

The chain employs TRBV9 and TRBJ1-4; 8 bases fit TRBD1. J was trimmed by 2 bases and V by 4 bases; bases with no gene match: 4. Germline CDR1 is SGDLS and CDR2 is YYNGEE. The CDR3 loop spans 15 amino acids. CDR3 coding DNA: TGTGCCAGCAGCCTCGACAGGGGTACTAATGAAAAACTGTTTTTT. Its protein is CASSLDRGTNEKLFF.

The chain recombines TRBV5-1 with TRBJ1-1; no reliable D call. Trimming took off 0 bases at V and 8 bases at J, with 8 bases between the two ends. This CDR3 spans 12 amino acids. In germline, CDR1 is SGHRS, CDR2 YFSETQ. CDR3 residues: CASSLVPEEAFF. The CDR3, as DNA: TGCGCCAGCAGCTTGGTACCTGAGGAAGCTTTCTTT.

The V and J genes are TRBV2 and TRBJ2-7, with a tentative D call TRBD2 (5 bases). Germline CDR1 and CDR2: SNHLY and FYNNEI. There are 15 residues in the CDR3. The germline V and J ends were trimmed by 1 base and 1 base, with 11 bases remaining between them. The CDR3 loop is CASSEGWRTSYEQYF. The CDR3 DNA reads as TGTGCCAGCAGTGAAGGATGGCGGACTTCCTACGAGCAGTACTTC.

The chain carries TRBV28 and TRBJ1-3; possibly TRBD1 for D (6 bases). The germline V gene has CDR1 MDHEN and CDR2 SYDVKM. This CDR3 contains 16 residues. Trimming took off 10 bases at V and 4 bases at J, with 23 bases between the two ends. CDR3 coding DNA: TGTGCCACCACCCTGTTGCGTGGGGGCAAGGGAAACACCATATATTTT. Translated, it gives CATTLLRGGKGNTIYF.

As DNA, the CDR3 is TGTGCCAGCAGCCACCGTCTGTACTATGGCTACACCTTC. Amino acids: CASSHRLYYGYTF. This chain links TRBV14 with TRBJ1-2; D is uncertain. Germline values: CDR1 SGHDN, CDR2 FVKESK. This CDR3 comprises 13 residues. V was trimmed by 3 bases and J by 3 bases, leaving 8 bases between them.